Below, 21 T cell receptor beta chains from the same sample are listed, as sequenced in a study of blood T cells in healthy people across ages. Sample-barcoded 5' priming and a J-beta primer mix drove a second PCR of 7 to 11 cycles. TCRdb passed the 5' RACE reads through MiXCR, listing each CDR3 protein once. This sample has about 970,000 distinct CDR3 sequences; just over 50% occur once, and the top ten carry 20% to 25%. Sequencing was carried out using blood. Receptor source: a woman aged 60 to 75 in good health.

CDR3 protein: CASSRGGSVFEQYF. In DNA, the CDR3 is TGTGCCAGCAGCCGGGGAGGGAGTGTATTCGAGCAGTACTTC. This rearrangement joins TRBV7-2 to TRBJ2-7; 7 nucleotides match TRBD2. The CDR3 has 14 amino acids. CDR1 and CDR2 from the germline V gene are SGHTA and FQGNSA. V dropped 5 bases and J dropped 6; count of bases not matched to a gene: 10. Drawing the rest from reference TRBV7-2 and TRBJ2-7, the complete variable domain is GAGVSQSPSNKVTEKGKDVELRCDPISGHTALYWYRQSLGQGLEFLIYFQGNSAPDKSGLPSDRFSAERTGGSVSTLTIQRTQQEDSAVYLCASSRGGSVFEQYFGPGTRLTVT.

This rearrangement joins TRBV12-3 or TRBV12-4 to TRBJ1-6, with D maybe TRBD1 (5 bases). The germline V and J ends were trimmed by 7 bases and 11 bases, with 15 bases remaining between them. The CDR3 has 13 residues. The CDR3 DNA sequence: TGTGCCAGCAAAAACGGGGGTATGACACCCCTCCACTTT. As protein: CASKNGGMTPLHF.

For this clonotype: A junction end diverges from the germline sequence, so it may reflect a read error. The chain is built from TRBV20-1 and TRBJ2-6; D uncertain. This CDR3 has 14 amino acids. Germline assignment: CDR1 DFQATT and CDR2 SNEGSKA (reference sequence). CDR3: CSARPSSGSNVLTF. DNA of the CDR3: TGCAGTGCTAGGCCGAGCTCTGGGTCCAACGTCCTGACTTTC.

The chain recombines TRBV20-1 with TRBJ2-5; 10 bases fit TRBD2. The CDR3 totals 16 residues. The V segment lost 6 bases and the J segment 10 bases; nucleotides outside the gene matches: 20. Looked up from germline, CDR1 is DFQATT and CDR2 is SNEGSKA (reference sequence). The CDR3 sequence: CSAAGTSALSGRSQYF. In DNA form, the CDR3 reads TGCAGTGCGGCCGGGACTAGCGCTCTTTCGGGGAGGAGCCAGTACTTC.

The chain joins TRBV7-2 to TRBJ2-1; no reliable D call. CDR1 and CDR2 (germline): SGHTA, FQGNSA. There are 13 residues in the CDR3. V was cut by 6 bases and J by 6 bases, with 12 bases left in between. The CDR3 reads CASRPPTFNEQFF. The DNA of the CDR3 is TGTGCCAGCAGACCCCCCACCTTCAATGAGCAGTTCTTC. The whole variable domain, remainder taken from reference TRBV7-2 and TRBJ2-1, is GAGVSQSPSNKVTEKGKDVELRCDPISGHTALYWYRQSLGQGLEFLIYFQGNSAPDKSGLPSDRFSAERTGGSVSTLTIQRTQQEDSAVYLCASRPPTFNEQFFGPGTRLTVL.

To note about this clonotype: A read error may produce the germline difference seen at one junction end. V gene TRBV29-1 combines with J gene TRBJ2-4; D might be TRBD2 (6 bases). Germline V gives CDR1 SQVTM, CDR2 ANQGSEA. This CDR3 comprises 15 residues. Here the CDR3 reads CSAEDRAGRVYEQYF. The CDR3 DNA reads TGCAGCGCTGAAGATCGGGCCGGGAGAGTCTACGAGCAGTATTTC.

The chain joins TRBV5-1 to TRBJ2-1, with TRBD2 matching over 10 bases. V dropped 8 bases and J dropped 1; count of bases not matched to a gene: 3. This CDR3 comprises 14 residues. Germline V lookup: CDR1 SGHRS, CDR2 YFSETQ. The CDR3 sequence is CASQRGGSYNEQFF. CDR3 DNA: TGCGCCAGTCAGCGGGGGGGTTCCTACAATGAGCAGTTCTTC.

DNA of the CDR3: TGTGCCAGCACACGCCGGGGGGGCGGAAACACCATATATTTT. Translation gives CASTRRGGGNTIYF. The J gene is TRBJ1-3, the V gene TRBV12-3 or TRBV12-4; weak D call: TRBD1 (6 bases). Trimming shortened V by 7 bases and J by 4 bases, and 14 bases separated the two germline ends. The CDR3 extends over 14 amino acids.

The rearrangement joins TRBV11-2 to TRBJ2-5; TRBD2 matches at 10 bases. From germline, CDR1 is SGHAT and CDR2 FQNNGV. CDR3 size: 22 residues. V lost 5 bases to trimming and J lost 4 bases; unmatched junction nucleotides: 28. This chain's CDR3 is CASSRFPLVLAGGFAGGETQYF. In DNA, the CDR3 is TGTGCCAGCAGCCGATTTCCCCTAGTCTTAGCGGGAGGTTTTGCGGGGGGAGAGACCCAGTACTTC. Together with reference TRBV11-2 and TRBJ2-5, the CDR3 gives the full variable domain: EAGVAQSPRYKIIEKRQSVAFWCNPISGHATLYWYQQILGQGPKLLIQFQNNGVVDDSQLPKDRFSAERLKGVDSTLKIQPAKLEDSAVYLCASSRFPLVLAGGFAGGETQYFGPGTRLLVL.

This clonotype occurred a few times. J is TRBJ1-4 and V is TRBV6-5, with 7 bases lining up with TRBD1. Germline values: CDR1 MNHEY, CDR2 SVGAGI. V lost 6 bases, J lost 8 bases, and 6 bases stayed unmatched. CDR3 size: 13 residues. The CDR3 sequence: CASRNDRVEKLFF. The CDR3 coding sequence is TGTGCCAGCAGAAACGACAGGGTGGAAAAACTGTTTTTT.

This chain connects TRBV3-1 to TRBJ2-5; D is uncertain. The V end lost 2 bases, the J end lost 2 bases, and 6 bases lay between the germline ends. The CDR3 length is 13 residues. From germline, CDR1 is LGHDT and CDR2 YNNKEL (reference sequence). The CDR3 DNA sequence: TGTGCCAGCAGCCAATGGGGACAAGAGACCCAGTACTTC. It encodes CASSQWGQETQYF.

The table lists this clonotype with a few counts. The rearrangement uses TRBV4-2 and TRBJ2-3, with 11 bases aligning to TRBD2. Germline trimming cut 4 bases from V and 8 bases from J; bases unmatched to any gene: 14. In germline, CDR1 is LGHNA, CDR2 YNFKEQ. CDR3 length: 17 residues. The CDR3 protein is CASSRATGTSGEGTQYF. The CDR3 DNA is TGTGCCAGCAGCCGAGCGACCGGGACTAGCGGTGAGGGTACGCAGTATTTT.

The rearrangement joins TRBV7-2 to TRBJ2-3, with TRBD2 identical over 8 bases. Germline V CDR1 and CDR2: SGHTA, FQGNSA. The V gene end was trimmed by 1 base and the J gene end by 2 bases; junction bases not matched to a gene: 8. The CDR3 sequence is 17 residues long. The CDR3 region has the DNA TGTGCCAGCAGCTTAGAGAGGGTAGCGGGACACACAGATACGCAGTATTTT. This gives the protein CASSLERVAGHTDTQYF. Complete variable domain (other parts from reference TRBV7-2 and TRBJ2-3): GAGVSQSPSNKVTEKGKDVELRCDPISGHTALYWYRQSLGQGLEFLIYFQGNSAPDKSGLPSDRFSAERTGGSVSTLTIQRTQQEDSAVYLCASSLERVAGHTDTQYFGPGTRLTVL.

V is TRBV24-1 and J is TRBJ2-7; tentatively, D is TRBD1 (5 bases). The CDR3 loop spans 14 amino acids. Trimming took 4 bases from V and 6 from J, leaving 15 bases between them. Germline CDR1 and CDR2: KGHDR and SFDVKD. The CDR3 bases are TGTGCCACCAGTGACCATCAGGGCCGAGGCGAGCAGTACTTC. It translates to CATSDHQGRGEQYF.

This clonotype was counted between two and nine times. The rearrangement uses TRBV15 and TRBJ1-5; weak D call: TRBD1 (5 bases). Germline CDR1 and CDR2: LNHNV and YYDKDF (reference sequence). V was pared by 3 bases and J by 0 bases, with 6 bases between. The CDR3 extends over 14 amino acids. CDR3 amino acids: CATSRTASNQPQHF. Written as DNA, the CDR3 is TGTGCCACCAGCAGGACAGCTAGCAATCAGCCCCAGCATTTT. Full variable domain (outside the CDR3, taken from reference TRBV15 and TRBJ1-5): DAMVIQNPRYQVTQFGKPVTLSCSQTLNHNVMYWYQQKSSQAPKLLFHYYDKDFNNEADTPDNFQSRRPNTSFCFLDIRSPGLGDTAMYLCATSRTASNQPQHFGDGTRLSIL.

This clonotype appeared a few times. V gene TRBV2 combines with J gene TRBJ2-1; TRBD2 aligns across 10 bases. After removal of 0 bases from V and 7 bases from J, the junction contained 3 bases not matched to a gene. The CDR3 totals 15 residues. The germline V gene encodes CDR1 SNHLY and CDR2 FYNNEI. The CDR3 spells CASSEAALAGNEQFF. DNA of the CDR3: TGTGCCAGCAGTGAAGCGGCACTAGCGGGAAATGAGCAGTTCTTC. The full variable domain, in which reference TRBV2 and TRBJ2-1 provide the parts outside the CDR3, is EPEVTQTPSHQVTQMGQEVILRCVPISNHLYFYWYRQILGQKVEFLVSFYNNEISEKSEIFDDQFSVERPDGSNFTLKIRSTKLEDSAMYFCASSEAALAGNEQFFGPGTRLTVL.

The chain recombines TRBV20-1 with TRBJ2-5; D gene ambiguous. The CDR3 contains 15 residues. Germline V gene lookup returns CDR1 DFQATT and CDR2 SNEGSKA (reference sequence). Trimming left V 0 bases short and J 0 bases short, with 11 bases between. As DNA, the CDR3 is TGCAGTGCTAGAGATCCGGCCACGTACCAAGAGACCCAGTACTTC. It is translated as CSARDPATYQETQYF.

This chain uses TRBV5-1 with TRBJ2-5; 11 bases fit TRBD2. Germline loops: CDR1 SGHRS, CDR2 YFSETQ. This CDR3 comprises 16 residues. With 2 bases clipped from V and 5 bases from J, the junction kept 8 bases outside the gene matches. CDR3 DNA sequence: TGCGCCAGCAGCTTCCTTAGCGGGAGGGCCAGTGAGACCCAGTACTTC. It encodes CASSFLSGRASETQYF.

There are a few counts of this clonotype. CDR3 in amino acids: CASSQDLAESFFYEQYF. Written as DNA, the CDR3 is TGTGCCAGCAGCCAAGATCTGGCGGAGAGCTTTTTTTACGAGCAGTACTTC. The chain couples TRBV4-2 to TRBJ2-7, with no clear D. The germline V and J ends were trimmed by 0 bases and 4 bases, with 19 bases remaining between them. The CDR3 loop spans 17 amino acids. Germline CDR1 reads LGHNA; CDR2 reads YNFKEQ.

The chain uses TRBV9 and TRBJ2-3, with TRBD2 matching over 10 bases. Per germline, CDR1 SGDLS and CDR2 YYNGEE. CDR3 length equals 16 residues. Unmatched junction bases numbered 9, after V lost 2 bases and J lost 6 bases. Here the CDR3 DNA reads TGTGCCAGCAGCGTCACTGCACTAGCGGGATCCGATACGCAGTATTTT. It encodes CASSVTALAGSDTQYF.

The J gene is TRBJ2-5, the V gene TRBV29-1; D is possibly TRBD2 (5 bases). With the DNA end fitting TRBJ2-7 better, the J assignment may be wrong. The CDR3 has 12 residues. Germline V lookup: CDR1 SQVTM, CDR2 ANQGSEA. The CDR3, as DNA: TGCAGCGTCGGGGATGTGAAAGACGAGCAGTACTTC. Translating gives CSVGDVKDEQYF.